The rows below give T cell receptor beta chains drawn from one sample of a study of cytomegalovirus exposure and HLA in healthy donors. Sequenced by immunoSEQ multiplex PCR; TCRdb stores in-frame clones only, minus some. This table holds 200,000 to 250,000 clones, 80% to 90% found once. Sequencing used PBMCs. The receptors come from a young woman in good health and CMV-seronegative. Both conserved end residues are part of each CDR3. Each record gives: CDR3 protein, CDR3 DNA, clone size, D gene, CDR3 length, V gene, J gene. A D gene is named only where the DNA matches it firmly. The size entry is marked missing in some rows and otherwise reads once, few, many or a size class.

CAWTSGTRQYF,TGTGCCTGGACTAGCGGGACGAGGCAGTACTTC,-,TRBD2,11,TRBV30,TRBJ2-7
CASSDGGSYEQYF,TGTGCCAGCAGTGATGGCGGCTCCTACGAGCAGTACTTC,-,-,13,TRBV2,TRBJ2-7
CASSVASGLAPGYEQYF,TGTGCCAGCAGCGTAGCCTCAGGACTAGCGCCAGGTTACGAGCAGTACTTC,-,TRBD2,17,TRBV9,TRBJ2-7
CASSQGTVPYNEQFF,TGCGCCAGCAGCCAAGGGACAGTTCCCTACAATGAGCAGTTCTTC,-,-,15,TRBV4-3,TRBJ2-1
CASSPGIEAFF,TGTGCCAGCAGCCCCGGGATAGAAGCTTTCTTT,-,-,11,TRBV7-9,TRBJ1-1
CASSEIFGVDYGYTF,TGTGCCAGCAGTGAAATCTTCGGGGTCGACTATGGCTACACCTTC,-,-,15,TRBV6-1,TRBJ1-2
CASSLVQDGGYTF,TGTGCCAGCAGCTTAGTACAGGACGGAGGCTACACCTTC,once,-,13,TRBV7-2,TRBJ1-2
CASSQQGLPGANVLTF,TGCGCCAGCAGCCAACAGGGGCTCCCTGGGGCCAACGTCCTGACTTTC,-,-,16,TRBV4-1,TRBJ2-6
CASSSEGAGSSYNEQFF,TGTGCCAGCAGCTCCGAGGGCGCGGGAAGCTCCTACAATGAGCAGTTCTTC,-,-,17,TRBV7-2,TRBJ2-1
CASSRQGETQYF,TGTGCCAGCAGTAGACAGGGGGAGACCCAGTACTTC,-,TRBD1,12,TRBV6-1,TRBJ2-5
CASRMTGGNNSPLHF,TGTGCCAGCAGGATGACAGGGGGCAATAATTCACCCCTCCACTTT,-,TRBD1,15,TRBV5-6,TRBJ1-6
CASSVAGNYNEQFF,TGTGCCAGCAGCGTGGCGGGAAACTACAATGAGCAGTTCTTC,-,-,14,TRBV9,TRBJ2-1
CATPRGGGAVGYTF,TGTGCCACTCCACGCGGGGGGGGCGCGGTAGGCTACACCTTC,-,-,14,TRBV6-1,TRBJ1-2
CASLRGQGYNEQFF,TGCGCCAGCCTTAGAGGACAGGGCTACAATGAGCAGTTCTTC,once,TRBD1,14,TRBV5-1,TRBJ2-1
CASAPGSYNEQFF,TGCGCCAGCGCCCCCGGCTCCTACAATGAGCAGTTCTTC,-,-,13,TRBV5-1,TRBJ2-1
CASSPPGQGASYNEQFF,TGTGCCAGCAGTCCTCCGGGACAGGGGGCTTCGTACAATGAGCAGTTCTTC,-,TRBD1,17,TRBV14,TRBJ2-1
CASSYSLTAEGPEAFF,TGTGCCAGCAGTTACTCGTTGACAGCTGAAGGCCCTGAAGCTTTCTTT,-,-,16,TRBV6-7,TRBJ1-1
CASSVAVGGSLNYGYTF,TGTGCCAGCAGCGTAGCAGTGGGAGGGTCCCTAAACTATGGCTACACCTTC,-,-,17,TRBV9,TRBJ1-2
CATKEILGAKGYTF,TGTGCCACCAAGGAGATTCTGGGGGCGAAAGGCTACACCTTC,-,-,14,TRBV5-8,TRBJ1-2
CASSPPAGQLNYGYTF,TGTGCCAGCAGCCCCCCCGCGGGACAGCTTAACTATGGCTACACCTTC,once,TRBD1,16,TRBV11-2,TRBJ1-2
CASSFTDYNEQFF,TGTGCCAGCAGTTTTACAGACTACAATGAGCAGTTCTTC,-,-,13,TRBV27,TRBJ2-1
CASSTTGAGGETQYF,TGTGCCAGCAGTACCACAGGGGCGGGTGGAGAGACCCAGTACTTC,-,TRBD1,15,TRBV6-4,TRBJ2-5
CASTSPWGWETQYF,TGTGCCAGCACCTCGCCGTGGGGCTGGGAGACCCAGTACTTC,-,-,14,TRBV21-1,TRBJ2-5
CASREGGQPQHF,TGTGCCAGCAGAGAGGGCGGCCAGCCCCAGCATTTT,-,-,12,TRBV7-2,TRBJ1-5
CAWSDSTGTSGSTTDTQYF,TGTGCCTGGAGTGACTCGACCGGGACTAGCGGGTCAACCACAGATACGCAGTATTTT,-,TRBD2,19,TRBV30,TRBJ2-3
CASSSGTYNEQFF,TGTGCCAGCAGCAGTGGGACATACAATGAGCAGTTCTTC,-,-,13,TRBV5-5,TRBJ2-1
CASSYFEAKSPLHF,TGTGCCAGCAGTTACTTTGAGGCGAAATCACCCCTCCACTTT,-,-,14,TRBV6-5,TRBJ1-6
CASSRTSARNQETQYF,TGCGCCAGCAGCCGCACTAGCGCGCGTAACCAAGAGACCCAGTACTTC,once,TRBD2,16,TRBV4-1,TRBJ2-5
CASSWGTSGTDTQYF,TGTGCCAGCTCCTGGGGGACTAGCGGCACAGATACGCAGTATTTT,-,TRBD2,15,TRBV27,TRBJ2-3
CASSPRQSRGFF,TGTGCCAGCAGCCCGCGACAGTCAAGGGGTTTCTTT,-,-,12,TRBV7-8,TRBJ1-1
CASSFPLRSYEQYF,TGTGCCAGCAGCTTTCCGCTAAGGAGCTACGAGCAGTACTTC,-,-,14,TRBV5-6,TRBJ2-7
CASSLSPLAGGPGANVLTF,TGTGCCAGCAGCCTTAGCCCCCTAGCGGGGGGGCCTGGGGCCAACGTCCTGACTTTC,-,TRBD2,19,TRBV5-4,TRBJ2-6
CASSSRGQGYEQYF,TGTGCCAGTAGTTCCCGGGGACAGGGCTACGAGCAGTACTTC,-,TRBD1,14,TRBV19,TRBJ2-7
CASSLARPNTEAFF,TGTGCCAGCAGCTTAGCCAGGCCCAACACTGAAGCTTTCTTT,-,-,14,TRBV11-2,TRBJ1-1
CASSPLPGTSGGQETQYF,TGTGCCAGCTCACCACTTCCTGGGACTAGCGGGGGTCAAGAGACCCAGTACTTC,few,TRBD2,18,TRBV18,TRBJ2-5
CASRLNTEAFF,TGTGCCAGCCGTCTGAACACTGAAGCTTTCTTT,-,-,11,TRBV2,TRBJ1-1
CASSTSPGTGASYEQYF,TGTGCCAGCAGCACTTCCCCCGGGACAGGGGCCTCCTACGAGCAGTACTTC,-,TRBD1,17,TRBV5-6,TRBJ2-7
CASSPQSTDTQYF,TGCGCCAGCAGTCCCCAGAGCACAGATACGCAGTATTTT,few,-,13,TRBV4-1,TRBJ2-3
CASSLGRHNTGELFF,TGTGCCAGCAGCTTAGGGAGGCATAACACCGGGGAGCTGTTTTTT,-,-,15,TRBV7-2,TRBJ2-2
CATSTGTGGSDTQYF,TGTGCCACCAGCACGGGGACAGGGGGCTCAGATACGCAGTATTTT,-,TRBD1,15,TRBV15,TRBJ2-3
CASSLALGSGYTF,TGCGCCAGCAGCTTGGCCTTAGGGAGTGGCTACACCTTC,-,-,13,TRBV5-1,TRBJ1-2
CASSLIAGGVTGELFF,TGTGCCAGCAGCCTTATAGCGGGAGGGGTCACCGGGGAGCTGTTTTTT,-,TRBD2,16,TRBV7-2,TRBJ2-2
CASTDRAGELFF,TGTGCCAGTACAGACAGGGCTGGGGAGCTGTTTTTT,-,TRBD1,12,TRBV19,TRBJ2-2
CASSEAVKAGVRETQYF,TGTGCCAGCAGTGAAGCAGTAAAAGCGGGGGTTCGGGAGACCCAGTACTTC,-,TRBD2,17,TRBV6-1,TRBJ2-5
CASSFDRAGEKLFF,TGTGCCAGCAGCTTTGACAGGGCTGGTGAAAAACTGTTTTTT,-,TRBD1,14,TRBV11-2,TRBJ1-4
CASSQPGGNGELFF,TGCGCCAGCAGCCAACCGGGAGGGAACGGGGAGCTGTTTTTT,-,TRBD2,14,TRBV4-1,TRBJ2-2
CASSYNIYFGYTF,TGTGCCAGCAGTTATAACATTTATTTTGGCTACACCTTC,-,-,13,TRBV11-3,TRBJ1-2
CASSSRTGIVLEQYF,TGTGCCAGCAGCTCTCGGACAGGCATAGTTTTAGAGCAGTACTTC,-,TRBD1,15,TRBV7-9,TRBJ2-7
CASTRAAYGYTF,TGTGCCAGCACCAGGGCCGCTTATGGCTACACCTTC,-,-,12,TRBV28,TRBJ1-2
CAWNFAGVNYGYTF,TGTGCCTGGAATTTCGCAGGGGTTAACTATGGCTACACCTTC,-,-,14,TRBV30,TRBJ1-2
CASSLDRDRGPRSYGYTF,TGTGCCAGCAGCTTAGACCGGGACAGGGGGCCAAGGAGTTATGGCTACACCTTC,-,TRBD1,18,TRBV7-9,TRBJ1-2